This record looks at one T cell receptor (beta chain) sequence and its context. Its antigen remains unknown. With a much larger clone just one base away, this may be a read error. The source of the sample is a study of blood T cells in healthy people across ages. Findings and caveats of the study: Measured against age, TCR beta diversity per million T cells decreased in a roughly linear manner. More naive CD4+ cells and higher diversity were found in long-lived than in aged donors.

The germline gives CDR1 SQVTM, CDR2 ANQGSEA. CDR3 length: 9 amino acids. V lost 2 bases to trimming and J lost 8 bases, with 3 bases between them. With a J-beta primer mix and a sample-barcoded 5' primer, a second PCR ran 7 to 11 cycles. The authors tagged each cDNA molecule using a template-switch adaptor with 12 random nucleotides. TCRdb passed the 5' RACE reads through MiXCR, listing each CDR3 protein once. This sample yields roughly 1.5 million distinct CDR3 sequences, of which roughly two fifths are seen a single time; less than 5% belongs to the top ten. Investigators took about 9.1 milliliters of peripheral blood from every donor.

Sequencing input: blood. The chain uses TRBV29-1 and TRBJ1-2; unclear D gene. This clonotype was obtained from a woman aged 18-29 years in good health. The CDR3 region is CSVEKGYTF. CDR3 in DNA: TGCAGCGTTGAAAAGGGCTACACCTTC.